This is a list of T cell receptor beta chains from one sample in a study of post-analysis software for immune sequencing data. TCRdb used MiXCR to reprocess the PCR reads, holding one entry per CDR3 protein. The sample yields roughly 800,000 distinct CDR3 sequences, just under 30% seen once. Sequenced input: blood. The receptor source for this set is a girl under 18 with multiple sclerosis. The CDR3 runs from the conserved cysteine through the conserved F or W. The D gene is left open where the match is weak. For some rows the clone size is stated as once, few or many, or as a class when expanded; others skip it.

j_call clone_size d_call v_call cdr3_nt cdr3_aa
TRBJ2-7 few NA TRBV7-9 TGTGCCAGCAGCCCCCGGGCCGCGGGAATTTATGAGCAGTACTTC CASSPRAAGIYEQYF
TRBJ2-1 NA NA TRBV10-3 TGTGCCATCCGGCGTGCAGGGAGCTCCTACAATGAGCGGTTCTTC CAIRRAGSSYNERFF
TRBJ2-2 once TRBD1 TRBV29-1 TGCAGCGTTGGGGGAGGACAGGGAGCGAACACCGGGGAGCTGTTTTTT CSVGGGQGANTGELFF
TRBJ1-5 NA NA TRBV20-1 TGCAGTGCTCCGCCCCACAGCGGGGGCAATCAGCCCCAGCATTTT CSAPPHSGGNQPQHF
TRBJ2-3 few NA TRBV9 TGTGCCAGCAGCGTAGCAATGTTCCGGGCTAGCACAGATACGCAGTATTTT CASSVAMFRASTDTQYF
TRBJ1-2 NA NA TRBV24-1 TGTGCCACTTCGCCCAGGACCACGAGTTATGGCTACACCTTC CATSPRTTSYGYTF
TRBJ2-5 NA NA TRBV29-1 TGCAGCGTTGAAGACAGAGCGGAGACCCAGTACTTC CSVEDRAETQYF
TRBJ2-1 NA TRBD2 TRBV20-1 TGCAGTGCTCTCATACCCTGGGGACTAGCGGGAGGTGAGCAGTTCTTC CSALIPWGLAGGEQFF
TRBJ2-5 few NA TRBV6-1 TGTGCCAGCAGTGAACCTTGGGTACAAGAGACCCAGTACTTC CASSEPWVQETQYF
TRBJ2-3 many NA TRBV6-6 TGTGCCAGCAGTTACGTCGGAACAGATACGCAGTATTTT CASSYVGTDTQYF
TRBJ2-1 few TRBD1 TRBV3-1 TGTGCCAGCAAAGGACAGGGTAGGAATGAGCAGTTCTTC CASKGQGRNEQFF
TRBJ2-7 NA NA TRBV6-1 TGTGCCAGCAGCGAAAGCTTCGCGCGGGAGCAGTACTTC CASSESFAREQYF
TRBJ2-1 NA NA TRBV20-1 TGCAGTGCTAGAGATCGTGCCGTGGGAAGCGTTAACAATGAGCAGTTCTTC CSARDRAVGSVNNEQFF
TRBJ1-4 NA TRBD1 TRBV18 TGTGCCAGCTCACGTGACAGGGGAGAAAAACTGTTTTTT CASSRDRGEKLFF
TRBJ2-1 many TRBD2 TRBV6-2/TRBV6-3 TGTGCCAGCAGTAAAGCGGGGCCCTCCTACAATGAGCAGTTCTTC CASSKAGPSYNEQFF
TRBJ2-7 NA NA TRBV14 TGTGCCGGCAGCCGACAGTACTACGAGCAGTACTTC CAGSRQYYEQYF
TRBJ2-1 NA TRBD2 TRBV20-1 TGCAGTGCTAGTTTGGGACTAGCCTACAATGAGCAGTTCTTC CSASLGLAYNEQFF
TRBJ2-3 few NA TRBV6-6 TGTGCCAGCGGCCCGGTGGGGGATACGCAGTATTTT CASGPVGDTQYF
TRBJ2-1 NA TRBD1 TRBV7-9 TGTGCCAGCGGCCCCAACTGGGACAGGGGTGGGGGTGAGCAGTTCTTC CASGPNWDRGGGEQFF
TRBJ2-1 few NA TRBV5-4 TGTGCCAGCAGCTTGGAGCCCTTGAGGTGGGATGAGCAGTTCTTC CASSLEPLRWDEQFF
TRBJ2-5 many NA TRBV29-1 TGCAGCGTTGGGTCTTTTGGGGGTCAAGAGACCCAGTACTTC CSVGSFGGQETQYF
TRBJ1-2 few NA TRBV20-1 TGCAGTCTCCCAAGGCAGGGCCTATATGGCTACACCTTC CSLPRQGLYGYTF
TRBJ2-1 NA NA TRBV7-9 TGTGCCAGCAGCCACGTTACCTACAATGAGCAGTTCTTC CASSHVTYNEQFF
TRBJ2-7 NA NA TRBV25-1 TGTGCCAGCAGGGCGACAGGTTTCTACGAGCAGTACTTC CASRATGFYEQYF
TRBJ2-7 NA NA TRBV25-1 TGTGCCAGCACTGCAGCCTACAATGAGCAGTACTTC CASTAAYNEQYF
TRBJ2-2 NA NA TRBV10-3 TGTGCCATCAGTGTTATACAGGGCGGGGACACCGGGGAACTGTTTTTT CAISVIQGGDTGELFF
TRBJ2-4 few NA TRBV6-1 TGTGCCAGCAGTGAATTTTTTACAGGTTACATTCAGTACTTC CASSEFFTGYIQYF
TRBJ2-1 few TRBD2 TRBV6-5 TGTGCCAGCAGCCCACTAGCGGGAGAGGGCTACGAGCAGTTCTTC CASSPLAGEGYEQFF
TRBJ2-7 few TRBD2 TRBV20-1 TGCAGTGCTAGGAAAGGACTAGCGGGGACCTACGAGCAGTACTTC CSARKGLAGTYEQYF
TRBJ2-3 NA TRBD2 TRBV6-6 TGTGCCAGCAGTTACTCGGGGCTAGCGGGGGAAATGCAGTATTTT CASSYSGLAGEMQYF
TRBJ1-1 NA NA TRBV5-1 TGTGCCAGCAGCTTAGCGCGGGGTGGGACTGAAGCTTTCTTT CASSLARGGTEAFF
TRBJ2-3 NA NA TRBV6-1 TGTGCCAGCAGCAGGGTCTTAAGCACAGATACGCAGTATTTT CASSRVLSTDTQYF
TRBJ2-5 NA NA TRBV3-1 TGTGCCAGCAGCCAACGCCTCCAAGAGACCCAGTACTTC CASSQRLQETQYF
TRBJ1-5 few NA TRBV6-2/TRBV6-3 TGTGCCAGCAGCGGGGCAGGAGTCCATCAGCCCCAGCATTTT CASSGAGVHQPQHF
TRBJ2-6 few NA TRBV12-3/TRBV12-4 TGTGCCAGCAGTTTATACGGGCCTGGGGCCAACGTCCTGACTTTC CASSLYGPGANVLTF
TRBJ2-2 NA NA TRBV11-3 TGTGCCAGCAGCTTGAGGCACCCCGAGCTGTTTTTT CASSLRHPELFF
TRBJ2-7 few NA TRBV6-2/TRBV6-3 TGTGCCAGCAGATCCCGGGATTTCGGGTTTAGCTCCTACGAGCAGTACTTC CASRSRDFGFSSYEQYF
TRBJ2-1 few TRBD1 TRBV20-1 TGCAGTGCTAGACGGGGACAGGGTGGGAATGAGCAGTTCTTC CSARRGQGGNEQFF
TRBJ2-1 few NA TRBV5-1 TGCGCCAGCAGCCGGACCGATAGAGAGTTCTTC CASSRTDREFF
TRBJ1-2 NA NA TRBV5-1 TGCGCCAGCAGACCGCTAGGAAACTATGGCTACACCTTC CASRPLGNYGYTF
TRBJ1-2 NA NA TRBV6-5 TGTGCCAGCAGTCGATCTAACTATGGCTACACCTTC CASSRSNYGYTF
TRBJ2-3 NA TRBD2 TRBV20-1 TGCAGTGCTAACCCCGGGACTAGCGGGATAACAGATACGCAGTATTTT CSANPGTSGITDTQYF
TRBJ2-3 few TRBD1 TRBV2 TGTGCCAGTGGACAGGACCCTAGCACAGATACGCAGTATTTT CASGQDPSTDTQYF
TRBJ2-1 NA NA TRBV4-3 TGCGCCAGCAGCCGCGTAAGCGGGTACAATGAGCAGTTCTTC CASSRVSGYNEQFF
TRBJ2-3 NA NA TRBV3-1 TGTGCCAGCAGCCAAGATAAGGAAAGCACAGATACGCAGTATTTT CASSQDKESTDTQYF
TRBJ1-2 NA NA TRBV18 TGTGTCAGCTCACCCTGGGACATCCCAGATGGCTACACCTTC CVSSPWDIPDGYTF
TRBJ2-1 NA TRBD2 TRBV29-1 TGCAGCGTCAGAAAAGTGGGGGGGAATGAGCAGTTCTTC CSVRKVGGNEQFF
TRBJ2-7 NA TRBD1 TRBV20-1 TGCAGTGCTAGAGGGGACAGGGCCGGCGAGCAGTACTTC CSARGDRAGEQYF
TRBJ2-3 NA TRBD1 TRBV5-1 TGCGCCAGCAGCCCAGAAAGACAGGGTTGGGCAGATACGCAGTATTTT CASSPERQGWADTQYF
TRBJ1-5 NA NA TRBV20-1 TGCAGTGCTAGTTGGGACATCAATCAGCCCCAGCATTTT CSASWDINQPQHF
TRBJ2-1 many TRBD2 TRBV6-2/TRBV6-3 TGTGCCAGCAGTCTAGCGGGAGCCTACAATGAGCAGTTCTTC CASSLAGAYNEQFF
TRBJ1-2 NA NA TRBV2 TGTGCCAGCAGTTCAAGCCCCAGCGCGAGGTATGGCTACACCTTC CASSSSPSARYGYTF